Described below is a single T cell receptor (beta chain) sequence and its context. Its target is unknown. This may come from a read error, since a much larger clone is one base off. There are 14 residues in the CDR3. This sample was taken from a study of CD8 T cells in ankylosing spondylitis. Whole-study results and caveats: It appeared that ankylosing spondylitis blood was characterized by a TCR beta motif of several highly homologous variants. Prior literature has documented some motif variants in synovial fluid and blood from reactive arthritis. The study looked at matched synovial fluid samples from ankylosing spondylitis patients. Disease-linked clones were reported to be significantly enriched there.

TCRdb independently ran MiXCR on the 5' RACE reads; one entry per CDR3 protein. This sample yields hundreds of thousands of distinct CDR3 sequences, of which approximately 20% are seen a single time; roughly 46% belongs to the top ten. This receptor was taken from a male donor with ankylosing spondylitis. The sequencing input was blood, either unsorted or a sorted T cell fraction (not recorded which). This rearrangement joins TRBV12-3 or TRBV12-4 to TRBJ1-1, with D hard to call. CDR3 protein: CACSLRGLNTEAFF. CDR3 DNA sequence: TGTGCCTGCAGTTTAAGAGGGCTGAACACTGAAGCTTTCTTT.